This entry describes one TCR beta chain. The source of the sample is a study of blood T cell repertoires in COVID-19. About the study: Acute-phase and convalescent COVID-19 samples originated in the United States, Italy and Spain. PBMCs, B-cell-depleted T cells, or T cells were the source of the cDNA or gDNA that made up the material.

The CDR3 consists of 18 residues. The V gene's germline CDR1 is LNHDA and CDR2 SQIVND (reference sequence). V shed 7 bases and J 0 bases; nucleotides not matched to a gene: 11. As processed by the authors: Counts of nucleated cells, estimated from reference gene primer amplification, were obtained. The method was immunoSEQ multiplex PCR; TCRdb's version includes in-frame clones alone and lacks a portion of them. The V and J calls and clone size are taken from that table; D and trimming were inferred from the DNA. The sample lists 35,000 to 50,000 clones; about four fifths were seen once. The chain joins TRBV19 to TRBJ2-6; TRBD1 matches at 8 bases. Specimen: peripheral blood. The receptor comes from a man aged 55 to 69 in a cohort sampled during active COVID-19. In DNA form, the CDR3 reads TGTGCCAGTACCTCCCAGGGGGCAGCCACCTCTGGGGCCAACGTCCTGACTTTC. It codes for CASTSQGAATSGANVLTF.